Presented here are 7 T cell receptor beta chains from one specimen sequenced in a study of T-cell reconstitution after alpha-beta-depleted transplantation in children. During its preparation, the TCRbeta library received unique molecular identifiers. MiXCR was run by TCRdb on the PCR reads, yielding one entry per CDR3 protein. The table has about 610,000 distinct CDR3 sequences, 10% to 13% seen once. The sequenced sample was PBMCs from the stem cell graft donor, obtained from the stem cell graft. All receptors derive from a human donor who donated a stem cell graft to a child with acute myeloid leukemia.

The chain employs TRBV9 and TRBJ2-7, with 10 bases fitting TRBD1. CDR3 length: 15 amino acids. Per the germline V gene, CDR1 is SGDLS and CDR2 is YYNGEE. J gave up 0 bases and V 0 bases, and 0 bases lay outside the gene matches. CDR3 nucleotides: TGTGCCAGCAGCGTAGGGGACAGGGGCTCCTACGAGCAGTACTTC. Translated: CASSVGDRGSYEQYF.

As regards this clonotype: A much larger clone differs by one base, so this may be a read error. J is TRBJ2-7 and V is TRBV9; D uncertain. The DNA end favors TRBJ2-1, so the J call may be wrong. Germline CDR1 and CDR2: SGDLS and YYNGEE. This CDR3 spans 13 amino acids. In DNA form, the CDR3 reads TGTGCCAGCAGCGTGGATCCCAACTACGAGCAGTTCTTC. It is translated as CASSVDPNYEQFF.

This clonotype was seen a few times. The chain is built from TRBV20-1 and TRBJ2-7; 10 bases map to TRBD2. J was trimmed by 2 bases and V by 5 bases; bases with no gene match: 6. The length of the CDR3 is 14 residues. CDR1 and CDR2 from the germline V gene are DFQATT and SNEGSKA (reference sequence). The CDR3 sequence is CSAYTSGTPYEQYF. CDR3 DNA: TGCAGTGCTTACACTAGCGGGACCCCCTACGAGCAGTACTTC.

This chain joins TRBV7-9 and TRBJ2-1; 7 bases are shared with TRBD2. The CDR3 contains 15 residues. Looked up from germline, CDR1 is SEHNR and CDR2 is FQNEAQ (reference sequence). Trimming removed 4 bases from V and 7 bases from J; junction bases left unmatched: 10. CDR3 amino acids: CASSSGGGIENEQFF. The CDR3 bases are TGTGCCAGCAGCTCTGGGGGGGGGATAGAGAATGAGCAGTTCTTC.

This sequence joins TRBV7-6 and TRBJ2-5; the D is unclear. CDR3 length equals 15 residues. Germline V CDR1 and CDR2: SGHVS, FNYEAQ. V was pared by 3 bases and J by 3 bases, with 14 bases between. This chain's CDR3 is CASSLRSPSKETQYF. The DNA of the CDR3 is TGTGCCAGCAGCTTGAGGTCCCCAAGTAAAGAGACCCAGTACTTC.

The table lists this clonotype with a few counts. The V and J genes are TRBV7-9 and TRBJ2-1; 9 bases fit TRBD2. CDR3 length equals 15 residues. Germline V gives CDR1 SEHNR, CDR2 FQNEAQ (reference sequence). V was clipped by 3 bases and J by 8 bases; unmatched bases: 8. CDR3 coding DNA: TGTGCCAGCAGCTTGGTAGCGGGAGTCTTCCATGAGCAGTTCTTC. Translating it yields CASSLVAGVFHEQFF.

The rearrangement uses TRBV28 and TRBJ2-5; D is uncertain. Per germline, CDR1 MDHEN and CDR2 SYDVKM. V lost 7 bases to trimming and J lost 0 bases, with 12 bases between them. CDR3 length: 14 amino acids. The CDR3 reads CASNTRNNQETQYF. CDR3 in DNA: TGTGCCAGCAATACCAGAAACAACCAAGAGACCCAGTACTTC.